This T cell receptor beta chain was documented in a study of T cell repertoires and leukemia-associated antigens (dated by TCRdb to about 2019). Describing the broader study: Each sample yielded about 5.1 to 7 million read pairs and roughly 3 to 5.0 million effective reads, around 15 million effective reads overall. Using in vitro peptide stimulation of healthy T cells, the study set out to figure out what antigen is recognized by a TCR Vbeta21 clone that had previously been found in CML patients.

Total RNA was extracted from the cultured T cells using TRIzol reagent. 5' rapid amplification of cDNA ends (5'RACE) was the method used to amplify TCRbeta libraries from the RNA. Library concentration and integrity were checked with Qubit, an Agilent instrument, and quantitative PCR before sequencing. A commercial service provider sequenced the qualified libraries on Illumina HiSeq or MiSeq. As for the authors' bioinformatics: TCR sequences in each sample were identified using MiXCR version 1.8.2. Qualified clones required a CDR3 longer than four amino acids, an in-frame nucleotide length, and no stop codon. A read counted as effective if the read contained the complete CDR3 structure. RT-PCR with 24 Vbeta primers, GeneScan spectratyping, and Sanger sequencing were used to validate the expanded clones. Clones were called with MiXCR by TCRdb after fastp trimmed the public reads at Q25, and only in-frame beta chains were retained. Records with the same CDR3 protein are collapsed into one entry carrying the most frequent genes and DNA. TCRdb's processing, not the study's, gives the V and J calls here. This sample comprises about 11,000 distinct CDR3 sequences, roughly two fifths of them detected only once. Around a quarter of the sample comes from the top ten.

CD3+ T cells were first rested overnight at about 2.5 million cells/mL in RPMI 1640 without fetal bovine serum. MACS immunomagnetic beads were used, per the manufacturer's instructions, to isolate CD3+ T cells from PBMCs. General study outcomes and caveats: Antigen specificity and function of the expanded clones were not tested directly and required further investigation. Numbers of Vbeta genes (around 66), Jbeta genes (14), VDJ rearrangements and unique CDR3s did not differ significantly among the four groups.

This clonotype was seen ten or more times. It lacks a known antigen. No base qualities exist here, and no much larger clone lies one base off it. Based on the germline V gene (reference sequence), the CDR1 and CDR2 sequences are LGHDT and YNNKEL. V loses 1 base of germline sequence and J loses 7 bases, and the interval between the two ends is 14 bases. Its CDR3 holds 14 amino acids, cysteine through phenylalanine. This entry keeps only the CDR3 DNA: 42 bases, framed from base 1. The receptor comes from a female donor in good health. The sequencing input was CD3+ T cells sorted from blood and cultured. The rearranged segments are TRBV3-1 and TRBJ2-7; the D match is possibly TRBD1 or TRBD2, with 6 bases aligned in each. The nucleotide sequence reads TGTGCCAGCAGCCAAGTACAGGGTGGGGGGGAGCAGTACTTC. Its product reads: CASSQVQGGGEQYF.